Described below is a single T cell receptor beta chain sequence and its context. The data originate from a study of blood T cell repertoires in COVID-19. Study-wide context: The United States, Italy and Spain were the sources of the acute and convalescent COVID-19 samples. T cells, B-cell-depleted T cells, or PBMCs provided the cDNA or gDNA that served as material.

The CDR3 has 13 residues. Germline V lookup: CDR1 DFQATT, CDR2 SNEGSKA (reference sequence). The V end lost 3 bases, the J end lost 2 bases, and 8 bases lay between the germline ends. In the authors' workflow: Amplification with reference gene primers provided the estimates of nucleated cell counts. Data came from immunoSEQ multiplex PCR; TCRdb stores just in-frame clones and leaves some out. V, J and clone size were drawn from that table, and D and trimming were deduced from the DNA. The sample carries over 250,000 clones, about 89% recorded once. The source material was peripheral blood. This chain links TRBV20-1 with TRBJ2-1; perhaps TRBD1 as D (6 bases). The receptor was isolated from a man aged 40-49 years who had recovered from COVID-19. CDR3 region: CSASRDTYNEQFF. The CDR3 DNA reads TGCAGTGCTAGTAGGGACACCTACAATGAGCAGTTCTTC.